This section outlines one TCR beta chain sequence together with its context. The antigen remains undetermined. A junction boundary mismatches the germline segment, possibly from a read error. CDR1 and CDR2 from the germline V gene are SGHAT and FQNNGV. CDR3 length equals 17 residues. The data originate from a study of human T cells and chemical hapten exposure. Study details: Donors were sensitized with 2% DPC on the upper inner arm. Diphenylcyclopropenone doses were given weekly to the scalps of patients across the roughly 25-week study.

Time point specified: patch test 2, 6 weeks after DPC sensitization. Treatment meaning: therapeutic diphenylcyclopropenone sensitization with weekly scalp DPC. General study results and limits: DPC sensitization did not alter TCRs above 1 in 1000 frequency.

The library attached unique molecular identifiers to individual cDNA molecules. TCRdb independently ran MiXCR on the RACE reads; one entry per CDR3 protein. Of 120,000 to 150,000 distinct CDR3 sequences detected, approximately 10% appear once; the ten largest clones hold more than 1.1%. This TCR was recovered from a woman between 50 and 59 years old with alopecia areata. Some clones in this sample may be carry-over from other donors' samples. V usage is TRBV11-2 and J usage is TRBJ1-2, with D hard to call. The sample here was whole blood, taken in connection with sensitization to the hapten diphenylcyclopropenone (DPC). The CDR3 protein is CASSPGPGLRNNYGCTF. In DNA, the CDR3 is TGTGCCAGCAGCCCCGGACCCGGGCTTCGAAATAACTATGGCTGCACCTTC.